The 25 T cell receptor beta chains below come from one sample, sequenced in a study of T cells in localized non-small cell lung cancer. Sequencing was performed with immunoSEQ multiplex PCR; in TCRdb, only in-frame clones are kept and a portion is missing. The data show approximately 40,000 clones, approximately 86% seen once. Sequenced here: peripheral blood, sampled before any cancer treatment. These receptors came from a man aged 18-55 years with stage I lung adenocarcinoma.

The chain is built from TRBV4-2 and TRBJ2-3; TRBD1 agrees at 10 bases. CDR3 length equals 16 residues. Germline CDR1 is LGHNA and CDR2 is YNFKEQ. Unmatched junction bases numbered 6, after V lost 4 bases and J lost 2 bases. CDR3 DNA: TGTGCCAGCAGCCTAGGACAGGGGGACTACACAGATACGCAGTATTTT. This codes for CASSLGQGDYTDTQYF.

The chain has TRBV7-2 and TRBJ2-7; D is uncertain. This CDR3 spans 13 amino acids. Germline V gene lookup returns CDR1 SGHTA and CDR2 FQGNSA. V lost 5 bases, J lost 4 bases, and 12 bases lay in between. CDR3 nucleotides: TGTGCCAGCAGCCGTTCGGGTAAATACGAGCAGTACTTC. Translating it yields CASSRSGKYEQYF.

This clone was seen only once. The chain links TRBV4-2 to TRBJ1-2, with 10 bases that match TRBD1. This CDR3 region has 20 residues. Germline V gives CDR1 LGHNA, CDR2 YNFKEQ. V shed 1 base, J shed 2 bases, and the junction held 16 bases outside the gene matches. CDR3 nucleotides: TGTGCCAGCAGCCAAGTGGCGACAGGGGGCGGGTCGGTAGGAAACTATGGCTACACCTTC. This codes for CASSQVATGGGSVGNYGYTF.

V and J are TRBV27 and TRBJ1-6, with a tentative D call TRBD1 (6 bases). This CDR3 region has 15 residues. The germline V gene has CDR1 MNHEY and CDR2 SMNVEV (reference sequence). V was trimmed by 7 bases and J by 9 bases, leaving 19 bases between them. CDR3 sequence reads: CASTHDRSRGSPLHF. The DNA for the CDR3 is TGTGCCAGCACCCACGACAGGTCTCGAGGTTCACCCCTCCACTTT.

The V gene is TRBV18, the J gene TRBJ1-1; D remains unclear. Germline V lookup: CDR1 KGHSH, CDR2 LQKENI. The CDR3 totals 12 residues. V gave up 3 bases and J gave up 6 bases, with 8 bases separating them. The CDR3 here is CASSPPGAEAFF. For the CDR3, the DNA is TGTGCCAGCTCACCCCCGGGAGCTGAAGCTTTCTTT.

This clone was counted once. This rearrangement joins TRBV6-6 to TRBJ1-6; unclear D gene. Trimming removed 6 bases from V and 7 bases from J, with 13 bases in between. CDR3 length: 14 residues. Germline V gives CDR1 MNHNY, CDR2 SVGAGI (reference sequence). CDR3 sequence: CASRAGGSNSPLHF. CDR3 in DNA: TGTGCCAGCAGGGCCGGTGGGTCCAATTCACCCCTCCACTTT.

This chain connects TRBV7-9 to TRBJ2-3; 9 bases are shared with TRBD2. The V and J ends lost 1 base and 2 bases, in that order; junction bases with no gene match: 10. This CDR3 spans 18 amino acids. Germline V CDR1 and CDR2: SEHNR, FQNEAQ (reference sequence). The CDR3 DNA sequence: TGTGCCAGCAGCTTAGACCTCAGCGGGGGGTACTACACAGATACGCAGTATTTT. Protein product: CASSLDLSGGYYTDTQYF.

This clone occurred a few times. The chain is built from TRBV6-1 and TRBJ1-5; D not resolved. V shed 8 bases and J shed 0 bases, with 14 bases lying between them. Germline V CDR1 and CDR2: MNHNS, SASEGT. This CDR3 is 15 amino acids long. The CDR3 loop reads CASRHPALSNQPQHF. The CDR3 DNA sequence: TGTGCCAGCCGACATCCGGCCCTTAGCAATCAGCCCCAGCATTTT.

This clone showed up just once. V and J are TRBV2 and TRBJ1-2; D possibly corresponds to TRBD1 (6 bases). CDR1 and CDR2 (germline): SNHLY, FYNNEI. V dropped 5 bases and J dropped 4 bases, with 14 bases sitting between them. This CDR3 contains 14 residues. The CDR3 DNA is TGTGCCAGCAGTACTCAGACAGGAATCTATGGCTACACCTTC. It is translated as CASSTQTGIYGYTF.

The chain couples TRBV7-3 to TRBJ2-5, with D uncertain. CDR1 and CDR2 (germline): SGHTA, FQGTGA. V was clipped by 5 bases and J by 4 bases, with 14 bases between them. The CDR3 contains 14 residues. This CDR3 is CASSPLRNPETQYF. CDR3 DNA: TGTGCCAGCAGCCCGTTGAGGAATCCAGAGACCCAGTACTTC.

The J gene is TRBJ1-1, the V gene TRBV25-1; D ambiguous. The CDR3 runs 14 residues. Trimming stripped 5 bases from V and 3 bases from J, with 13 bases between. Germline-derived CDR1 and CDR2 are MGHDK and SYGVNS. CDR3 in DNA: TGTGCCAGCAGTCCATTCCCTCGGGACACTGAAGCTTTCTTT. Protein product: CASSPFPRDTEAFF.

V and J are TRBV2 and TRBJ2-5, with 7 positions matching TRBD2. This CDR3 contains 15 residues. Unmatched junction bases numbered 11, after V lost 5 bases and J lost 5 bases. Per germline, CDR1 SNHLY and CDR2 FYNNEI. The CDR3 region is CASSQASGSGETQYF. The DNA of the CDR3 is TGTGCCAGCAGTCAGGCTAGCGGAAGTGGGGAGACCCAGTACTTC.

The J gene is TRBJ2-1, the V gene TRBV11-1, with 7 positions matching TRBD1. V dropped 5 bases and J dropped 2; count of bases not matched to a gene: 6. CDR3 size: 15 residues. Per the germline V gene, CDR1 is SGHAT and CDR2 is FQDESV (reference sequence). CDR3: CASSPRQGTYNEQFF. The CDR3 nucleotides are TGTGCCAGCAGCCCCCGACAGGGAACCTACAATGAGCAGTTCTTC.

This chain connects TRBV18 to TRBJ2-7; tentatively, D is TRBD2 (5 bases). The V and J ends lost 0 bases and 2 bases respectively, with 11 bases between them. The CDR3 spans 15 residues. CDR1 is KGHSH, CDR2 LQKENI, per germline. In DNA form, the CDR3 reads TGTGCCAGCTCACCACCGGGAGACGTAACCTACGAGCAGTACTTC. Encoded protein: CASSPPGDVTYEQYF.

The chain recombines TRBV10-3 with TRBJ1-4, with 9 bases lining up with TRBD1. Germline lookup yields CDR1 ENHRY and CDR2 SYGVKD. This CDR3 has 16 amino acids. Germline trimming cut 6 bases from V and 8 bases from J; bases unmatched to any gene: 13. The CDR3 sequence is CAISKTAGTGREKLFF. CDR3 in DNA: TGTGCCATCAGCAAGACAGCCGGGACAGGGAGAGAAAAACTGTTTTTT.

CDR3 protein: CASSLVGLSGNTIYF. The CDR3 DNA sequence: TGCGCCAGCAGCTTGGTTGGGCTCTCTGGAAACACCATATATTTT. The chain combines TRBV5-1 with TRBJ1-3; D unresolved. The CDR3 has 15 residues. V was shortened by 0 bases and J by 0 bases, with 7 bases between the two germline ends. Per germline, CDR1 SGHRS and CDR2 YFSETQ.

In DNA, the CDR3 is TGTGCCAGCAGTGAAAGTACGGGGCCCACAGATACGCAGTATTTT. Translation gives CASSESTGPTDTQYF. The chain is built from TRBV2 and TRBJ2-3; D possibly uses TRBD1 or TRBD2 (5 bases each). Looked up from germline, CDR1 is SNHLY and CDR2 is FYNNEI. The CDR3 is 15 residues long. V gave up 2 bases and J gave up 2 bases, with 11 bases separating them. Drawing the rest from reference TRBV2 and TRBJ2-3, the complete variable domain is EPEVTQTPSHQVTQMGQEVILRCVPISNHLYFYWYRQILGQKVEFLVSFYNNEISEKSEIFDDQFSVERPDGSNFTLKIRSTKLEDSAMYFCASSESTGPTDTQYFGPGTRLTVL.

The J gene is TRBJ2-3, the V gene TRBV19; TRBD2 might be the D (5 bases). CDR3 length equals 13 residues. Germline loops: CDR1 LNHDA, CDR2 SQIVND (reference sequence). Trimming removed 5 bases at V and 6 bases at J, with 12 bases between. The DNA for the CDR3 is TGTGCCAGTAGTGGACCACTAGGGGATACGCAGTATTTT. Translating it yields CASSGPLGDTQYF.

The J gene is TRBJ2-7, the V gene TRBV5-1, with 7 bases matching TRBD1. The V segment lost 4 bases and the J segment 4 bases; nucleotides outside the gene matches: 14. Germline CDR1 is SGHRS and CDR2 is YFSETQ. This CDR3 spans 16 amino acids. CDR3 amino acids: CASSPTTDRRLYEQYF. Here the CDR3 DNA reads TGCGCCAGCAGCCCTACCACGGACAGGAGGTTGTACGAGCAGTACTTC. The whole variable domain, filled in from reference TRBV5-1 and TRBJ2-7, reads KAGVTQTPRYLIKTRGQQVTLSCSPISGHRSVSWYQQTPGQGLQFLFEYFSETQRNKGNFPGRFSGRQFSNSRSEMNVSTLELGDSALYLCASSPTTDRRLYEQYFGPGTRLTVT.

V is TRBV7-3 and J is TRBJ1-1; tentative D call: TRBD1 (5 bases). Between the trimmed V and J ends, which lost 1 base and 1 base, there was a span of 10 bases. The germline V gene has CDR1 SGHTA and CDR2 FQGTGA. This CDR3 region has 15 residues. The CDR3 DNA reads TGTGCCAGCAGCTTAATGGGGGGAACGAACACTGAAGCTTTCTTT. The encoded protein is CASSLMGGTNTEAFF.

V gene TRBV6-6 combines with J gene TRBJ1-5, with 8 bases matching TRBD1. V lost 5 bases to trimming and J lost 1 base; unmatched junction nucleotides: 4. CDR1 and CDR2 (germline): MNHNY, SVGAGI (reference sequence). The CDR3 runs 15 residues. The CDR3 sequence: CASSLTGGSNQPQHF. The CDR3 DNA is TGTGCCAGCAGTCTTACAGGGGGAAGCAATCAGCCCCAGCATTTT.

This clone was seen only once. V is TRBV7-6 and J is TRBJ1-4; no firm D call. The CDR3 runs 14 residues. Trimming removed 5 bases from V and 5 bases from J, with 12 bases in between. The V gene's germline CDR1 is SGHVS and CDR2 FNYEAQ. This chain's CDR3 is CASSPGYPNEKLFF. The CDR3 coding sequence is TGTGCCAGCAGCCCCGGATACCCGAATGAAAAACTGTTTTTT.

The rearrangement joins TRBV4-2 to TRBJ1-1; weak D call: TRBD1 (6 bases). V lost 1 base and J lost 0, with 12 bases in between. The CDR3 has 16 residues. From germline, CDR1 is LGHNA and CDR2 YNFKEQ. The CDR3 loop is CASSQVRTDMNTEAFF. The CDR3 DNA reads as TGTGCCAGCAGCCAAGTTAGGACAGACATGAACACTGAAGCTTTCTTT.

The chain couples TRBV7-2 to TRBJ2-7; a possible D gene is TRBD2 (5 bases). Germline V gives CDR1 SGHTA, CDR2 FQGNSA. Trimming removed 1 base from V and 3 bases from J, with 16 bases in between. CDR3 length equals 16 residues. Here the CDR3 DNA reads TGTGCCAGCAGCTTAGGGCGCTTGAATGGAGGCTACGAGCAGTACTTC. This gives the protein CASSLGRLNGGYEQYF.

This chain uses TRBV13 with TRBJ1-6; D is undetermined. V gave up 0 bases and J gave up 10 bases, with 19 bases separating them. The CDR3 spans 17 residues. The germline gives CDR1 PRHDT, CDR2 FYEKMQ (reference sequence). The CDR3 is CASSLGPGRARGSPLHF. The CDR3, as DNA: TGTGCCAGCAGCTTAGGCCCCGGACGGGCCAGAGGGTCACCCCTCCACTTT.